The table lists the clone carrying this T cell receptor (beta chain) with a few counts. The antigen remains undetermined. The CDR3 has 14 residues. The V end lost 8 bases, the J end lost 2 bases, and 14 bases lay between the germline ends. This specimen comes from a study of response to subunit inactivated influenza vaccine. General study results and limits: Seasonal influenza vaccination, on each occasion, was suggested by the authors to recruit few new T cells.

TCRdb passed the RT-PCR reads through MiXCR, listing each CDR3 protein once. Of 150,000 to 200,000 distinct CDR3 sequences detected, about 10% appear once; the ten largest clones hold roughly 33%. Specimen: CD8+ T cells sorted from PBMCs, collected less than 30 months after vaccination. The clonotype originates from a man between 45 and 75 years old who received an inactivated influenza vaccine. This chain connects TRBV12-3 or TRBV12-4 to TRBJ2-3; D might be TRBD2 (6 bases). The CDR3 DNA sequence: TGTGCCAGCTCTGGGGCGGGATACACAGATACGCAGTATTTT. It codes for CASSGAGYTDTQYF.